This section outlines one TCR beta chain sequence together with its context. Its antigen is undetermined. Sample-barcoded 5' priming and a J-beta primer mix drove a second PCR of 7 to 11 cycles. Carrying 12 random nucleotides, a template-switch adaptor labeled each individual cDNA molecule. From the 5' RACE reads, TCRdb called clonotypes with MiXCR, one entry per CDR3 protein. Of fewer than 700,000 distinct CDR3 sequences listed, roughly two fifths are singletons. From germline, CDR1 is LGHDT and CDR2 YNNKEL (reference sequence). CDR3 length: 17 residues. The V and J ends lost 1 base and 2 bases respectively, with 15 bases between them. About 10 milliliters was the volume of peripheral blood drawn from each donor. The sample originates from a study of blood T cells in healthy people across ages. General observations from the study: Long-lived and aged donors differed, with more naive CD4+ cells and higher diversity in the long-lived. A conclusive naive versus antigen-experienced comparison was prevented by the unsorted PBMCs.

This sequence originates from a man aged 80 or over in good health. Sequencing input: blood. V gene TRBV3-1 combines with J gene TRBJ1-5; no reliable D call. CDR3 protein: CASSQGRHPAGNQPQHF. The CDR3 nucleotides read TGTGCCAGCAGCCAAGGCAGACATCCAGCGGGCAATCAGCCCCAGCATTTT.